This TCR beta chain was found in a study of blood T cell repertoires in COVID-19. Background on the study: The study drew acute and convalescent COVID-19 samples from the United States, Italy and Spain.

Germline V lookup: CDR1 SGDLS, CDR2 YYNGEE. V gave up 5 bases and J gave up 4 bases; unmatched junction bases: 4. The CDR3 consists of 14 residues. Produced via immunoSEQ multiplex PCR; TCRdb's table is partial and in-frame only. The table includes roughly 48,000 clones, approximately 93% detected once. J is TRBJ2-3 and V is TRBV9; TRBD1 matches at 10 bases. This clonotype originated in a man aged 60-69 years with COVID-19, enrolled during active disease. Material for sequencing was peripheral blood. The CDR3 sequence is CASSQTGGADTQYF. The CDR3 DNA reads TGTGCCAGCAGTCAGACAGGGGGCGCAGATACGCAGTATTTT.